The 29 T cell receptor beta chains given below trace back to one sample, sequenced in a study of T cells in Graves' hyperthyroidism and ophthalmopathy. Amplified TCR beta CDR3 regions derived from RNA transcripts. When the TCR CDR3 underwent first-round RT-PCR, the HTBI primer set was used. TCRdb re-analysed the multiplex PCR reads in MiXCR, keeping a single row per CDR3 protein. Of around 690,000 distinct CDR3 sequences in the sample, around 15% are singletons; the top ten hold around 15%. Sequencing was carried out using blood. Source of these receptors: a man aged 50 to 59 with Graves' hyperthyroidism.

For this clonotype: Just one base apart from a much larger clone, this may be a read error. This rearrangement joins TRBV7-9 to TRBJ1-1, with unresolved D. The germline CDR1 and CDR2 sequences are SEHNR and FQNEAQ (reference sequence). There are 15 residues in the CDR3. CDR3 protein: CVSSLRIPMNTEAFF. Here the CDR3 DNA reads TGTGTCAGCAGCCTCAGAATTCCAATGAACACTGAAGCTTTCTTT.

This clonotype was seen ten or more times. The rearrangement uses TRBV5-1 and TRBJ1-1; D is ambiguous. Germline CDR1 reads SGHRS; CDR2 reads YFSETQ. CDR3 size: 15 residues. Trimming left V 2 bases short and J 1 base short, with 12 bases between. CDR3 sequence: CASSLWWRRNTEAFF. In nucleotides, the CDR3 is TGCGCCAGCAGCTTATGGTGGAGACGGAACACTGAAGCTTTCTTT.

In its sample, this clonotype was seen many times. The chain is built from TRBV3-1 and TRBJ1-5; D may be TRBD1 (6 bases). The V gene lost 4 bases and the J gene lost 9 bases, with 19 bases spanning the gap. The germline V gene encodes CDR1 LGHDT and CDR2 YNNKEL (reference sequence). The CDR3 runs 15 residues. The CDR3 DNA is TGTGCCAGCAGCCCCTCCGGGGGGGCCCATCGGCCCCAGCATTTT. It yields the protein CASSPSGGAHRPQHF.

The chain links TRBV19 to TRBJ2-1; tentatively, D is TRBD2 (5 bases). Per germline, CDR1 LNHDA and CDR2 SQIVND (reference sequence). The V end lost 5 bases, the J end lost 5 bases, and 16 bases lay between the germline ends. The CDR3 extends over 15 amino acids. The CDR3 protein is CASSAGRAAHNEQFF. For the CDR3, the DNA is TGTGCCAGTAGTGCAGGCCGAGCGGCCCACAATGAGCAGTTCTTC.

The rearrangement links TRBV5-1 to TRBJ2-2, with a tentative D call TRBD1 (5 bases). V shed 4 bases and J shed 4 bases, with 8 bases lying between them. Germline CDR1 and CDR2: SGHRS and YFSETQ. CDR3 length equals 13 residues. The CDR3 DNA is TGCGCCAGCAGCACAAGGGGCACCGGGGAGCTGTTTTTT. Protein product: CASSTRGTGELFF. The full variable domain, its missing parts supplied by reference TRBV5-1 and TRBJ2-2, is KAGVTQTPRYLIKTRGQQVTLSCSPISGHRSVSWYQQTPGQGLQFLFEYFSETQRNKGNFPGRFSGRQFSNSRSEMNVSTLELGDSALYLCASSTRGTGELFFGEGSRLTVL.

This clonotype appeared a few times. The CDR3 coding sequence is TGCGCCAGCAGCCCCTTGAAGCGGGAGAATAATGAGCAGTTCTTC. Translating gives CASSPLKRENNEQFF. This chain connects TRBV5-1 to TRBJ2-1; 8 bases map to TRBD2. J lost 7 bases, V lost 4 bases, and 10 bases had no gene match. In germline, CDR1 is SGHRS, CDR2 YFSETQ. This CDR3 has 15 amino acids.

The chain recombines TRBV7-6 with TRBJ2-1; 13 bases match TRBD2. Germline CDR1 SGHVS, CDR2 FNYEAQ. V lost 4 bases and J lost 12; bases outside the gene matches: 12. The CDR3 contains 16 residues. CDR3 region: CASSSTTGTSGNRQFF. The CDR3 DNA reads TGTGCCAGCAGCTCTACGACCGGGACTAGCGGGAATCGGCAGTTCTTC.

This clonotype was seen at least ten times. J is TRBJ2-5 and V is TRBV20-1, with 14 bases lining up with TRBD2. Germline V lookup: CDR1 DFQATT, CDR2 SNEGSKA (reference sequence). The CDR3 length is 15 residues. Unmatched junction bases numbered 2, after V lost 0 bases and J lost 5 bases. CDR3 coding DNA: TGCAGTGCTAGAGACCGGACTAGCGGGAGGGAGACCCAGTACTTC. It codes for CSARDRTSGRETQYF.

In this sample, this clonotype turned up many times. This chain uses TRBV11-2 with TRBJ1-2; a possible D gene is TRBD1 (6 bases). CDR3 length equals 14 residues. Germline V gene sequence: CDR1 SGHAT, CDR2 FQNNGV. V was trimmed by 3 bases and J by 5 bases, leaving 13 bases between them. The CDR3 DNA reads TGTGCCAGCAGCTTTCCGGGGGCGCTTTATGGCTACACCTTC. Encoded protein: CASSFPGALYGYTF.

The sample holds many counts of this clonotype. The rearrangement joins TRBV20-1 to TRBJ2-7; 12 nucleotides agree with TRBD1. This CDR3 has 14 amino acids. Looked up from germline, CDR1 is DFQATT and CDR2 is SNEGSKA (reference sequence). V lost 5 bases to trimming and J lost 4 bases; unmatched junction nucleotides: 6. The CDR3 nucleotides are TGCAGTGCTCGACCGGGACAGGGGGCTTACGAGCAGTACTTC. Translation: CSARPGQGAYEQYF.

This clonotype turned up a few times. CDR3 region: CASKGRRNEKLFF. The CDR3 coding sequence is TGTGCCAGCAAGGGACGGAGGAATGAAAAACTGTTTTTT. This chain uses TRBV7-9 with TRBJ1-4; weak D call: TRBD1 (5 bases). Germline V CDR1 and CDR2: SEHNR, FQNEAQ (reference sequence). This CDR3 region has 13 residues. V was trimmed by 7 bases and J by 5 bases, leaving 11 bases between them.

V usage is TRBV12-3 or TRBV12-4 and J usage is TRBJ2-5; D is unclear. The CDR3 length is 15 residues. The V end was cut by 5 bases, the J end by 6 bases, with 19 bases between. DNA for the CDR3: TGTGCCAGCAGTCCACGGCGGAGACCGAGGCAGACCCAGTACTTC. Translating gives CASSPRRRPRQTQYF.

This clonotype appeared many times. The rearrangement uses TRBV29-1 and TRBJ1-1, with D hard to call. Per the germline V gene, CDR1 is SQVTM and CDR2 is ANQGSEA. Trimming left V 5 bases short and J 2 bases short, with 3 bases between. The CDR3 totals 10 residues. The CDR3 DNA follows: TGCAGCGTTCGAAACACTGAAGCTTTCTTT. This gives the protein CSVRNTEAFF.

J is TRBJ2-1 and V is TRBV5-6; 10 positions agree with TRBD2. This CDR3 has 15 amino acids. In germline, CDR1 is SGHDT, CDR2 YYEEEE. V dropped 1 base and J dropped 9; count of bases not matched to a gene: 7. This chain's CDR3 is CASSLPSGRGSEQFF. The CDR3 coding sequence is TGTGCCAGCAGCTTGCCTAGCGGGAGAGGTAGTGAGCAGTTCTTC.

This clonotype showed up many times. V gene TRBV6-1 combines with J gene TRBJ2-5, with a weak D call TRBD1 (8 bases). Trimming removed 4 bases from V and 3 bases from J, with 12 bases in between. This CDR3 is built from 14 residues. CDR1 and CDR2 from the germline V gene are MNHNS and SASEGT. CDR3 loop: CASSVTGGEETQYF. DNA for the CDR3: TGTGCCAGCAGTGTCACAGGGGGGGAAGAGACCCAGTACTTC.

This clonotype came up many times. This chain connects TRBV12-3 or TRBV12-4 to TRBJ2-5, with a weak D call TRBD2 (6 bases). Between the trimmed V and J ends, which lost 6 bases and 2 bases, there was a span of 10 bases. This CDR3 region has 13 residues. The CDR3 sequence: CASSRTTQETQYF. The DNA for the CDR3 is TGTGCCAGCAGCCGGACTACTCAAGAGACCCAGTACTTC.

This clonotype was seen repeatedly, ten times or more. The chain recombines TRBV28 with TRBJ2-7, with D possibly TRBD1 on 6 matching bases. The CDR3 runs 13 residues. From germline, CDR1 is MDHEN and CDR2 SYDVKM. V was trimmed by 7 bases and J by 2 bases, leaving 12 bases between them. The CDR3: CASNTQGPYEQYF. DNA for the CDR3: TGTGCCAGCAATACACAGGGACCCTACGAGCAGTACTTC.

Concerning this clonotype: This sequence may be a read error, since a much larger clone differs from it by one base. The chain links TRBV28 to TRBJ2-5; 7 bases map to TRBD1. Germline CDR1 MDHEN, CDR2 SYDVKM. This CDR3 contains 17 residues. The CDR3 DNA follows: TGTGCCTGCAGTTTACCTAGGACAGGACGAATCCAAGAGACCCAGTACTTC. It is translated as CACSLPRTGRIQETQYF.

This clonotype showed up many times. J is TRBJ2-5 and V is TRBV2, with D hard to call. CDR1 is SNHLY and CDR2 is FYNNEI in the germline V gene. The V and J ends lost 7 bases and 4 bases respectively, with 13 bases between them. This CDR3 spans 13 amino acids. DNA of the CDR3: TGTGCCAGCACCCTGCACGTCCCAGAGACCCAGTACTTC. Its translation: CASTLHVPETQYF.

In this sample, this clonotype turned up many times. The chain has TRBV28 and TRBJ2-7, with unresolved D. The CDR3 contains 14 residues. CDR1 and CDR2 from the germline V gene are MDHEN and SYDVKM. The V gene lost 6 bases and the J gene lost 3 bases, with 15 bases spanning the gap. This CDR3 reads CASSLGPLLYEQYF. In nucleotides, the CDR3 is TGTGCCAGCAGCCTCGGACCGCTTCTCTACGAGCAGTACTTC.

This clonotype showed up many times. The CDR3 DNA sequence: TGTGCCAGCAGCCCCCGGACTAGCGGCCTCACAGATACGCAGTATTTT. Amino acid sequence: CASSPRTSGLTDTQYF. The chain is built from TRBV7-2 and TRBJ2-3; TRBD2 agrees at 10 bases. With V trimmed by 5 bases and J by 2 bases, 7 bases remained unmatched. The CDR3 loop spans 16 amino acids. Germline CDR1 and CDR2: SGHTA and FQGNSA.

This clonotype has just a few counts. This sequence joins TRBV27 and TRBJ2-7; D perhaps matches TRBD1 (7 bases). Germline CDR1 is MNHEY and CDR2 is SMNVEV (reference sequence). CDR3 length: 13 residues. Trimming took off 6 bases at V and 6 bases at J, with 15 bases between the two ends. The CDR3 DNA sequence: TGTGCCAGCAGCCCCCTGGAGGGGGCCGAGCAGTACTTC. Its protein product is CASSPLEGAEQYF.

The chain links TRBV30 to TRBJ1-1; TRBD1 matches at 8 bases. CDR3 length equals 12 residues. V trimming: 4 bases; J trimming: 5 bases; junction bases outside the gene matches: 3. Germline V gene data show CDR1 as GTSNPN and CDR2 as SVGIG (reference sequence). CDR3 sequence: CAWKQGGTEAFF. The CDR3 nucleotides read TGTGCCTGGAAACAGGGGGGTACTGAAGCTTTCTTT.

The J gene is TRBJ2-7, the V gene TRBV19; D not resolved. Germline assignment: CDR1 LNHDA and CDR2 SQIVND (reference sequence). The V end was cut by 3 bases, the J end by 4 bases, with 13 bases between. There are 14 residues in the CDR3. CDR3 coding DNA: TGTGCCAGTAGTATTTACTATGGGCAGTACGAGCAGTACTTC. Protein product: CASSIYYGQYEQYF.

This clonotype was observed a handful of times. The rearrangement links TRBV20-1 to TRBJ2-7, with D possibly TRBD1 on 5 matching bases. The length of the CDR3 is 13 residues. CDR1 is DFQATT and CDR2 is SNEGSKA in the germline V gene (reference sequence). The V end was cut by 8 bases, the J end by 3 bases, with 17 bases between. CDR3 region: CSPLSRTYYEQYF. In DNA, the CDR3 is TGCAGTCCTTTGTCGAGGACATACTACGAGCAGTACTTC.

This clonotype was seen at least ten times. The rearrangement joins TRBV5-6 to TRBJ1-2; 10 bases are shared with TRBD1. Germline-derived CDR1 and CDR2 are SGHDT and YYEEEE. The CDR3 contains 16 residues. Losses at the gene ends were 4 bases for V and 8 bases for J; bases not matched to a gene: 14. CDR3 sequence: CASSQYRGQGEWGYTF. DNA for the CDR3: TGTGCCAGCAGCCAGTACCGCGGACAGGGGGAGTGGGGCTACACCTTC.

Only a few counts were recorded for this clonotype. CDR3 DNA: TGCGCCAGCAGCTTGGAGGTAGGGGGCGGCACCGGGGAGCTGTTTTTT. Protein sequence: CASSLEVGGGTGELFF. The chain links TRBV5-1 to TRBJ2-2; 7 nucleotides line up with TRBD1. Germline CDR1 is SGHRS and CDR2 is YFSETQ. The V gene end was trimmed by 0 bases and the J gene end by 4 bases; junction bases not matched to a gene: 6. The CDR3 contains 16 residues.

Remarks on this clonotype: A much larger clonotype is one base distant, so this may be a read error. The CDR3 does not close with the conserved phenylalanine or tryptophan, likely indicating a read error. The rearrangement links TRBV12-3 or TRBV12-4 to TRBJ1-1; D might be TRBD1 (6 bases). Trimming stripped 5 bases from V and 1 base from J, with 14 bases between. The CDR3 sequence is 15 residues long. The CDR3 coding sequence is TGTGCCAGCAGTATCTGGACAGAAGAGAACACTGAAGCTTTCGTT. Amino acids: CASSIWTEENTEAFV.

With regard to this clonotype: Just one base apart from a much larger clone, this may be a read error. The chain couples TRBV11-1 to TRBJ2-5, with 7 positions matching TRBD2. The CDR3 is 16 residues long. V was clipped by 6 bases and J by 1 base; unmatched bases: 11. The germline gives CDR1 SGHAT, CDR2 FQDESV (reference sequence). The CDR3 here is CASRFGPSGCQETQYF. As DNA, the CDR3 is TGTGCCAGCAGGTTCGGCCCTAGCGGCTGCCAAGAGACCCAGTACTTC.